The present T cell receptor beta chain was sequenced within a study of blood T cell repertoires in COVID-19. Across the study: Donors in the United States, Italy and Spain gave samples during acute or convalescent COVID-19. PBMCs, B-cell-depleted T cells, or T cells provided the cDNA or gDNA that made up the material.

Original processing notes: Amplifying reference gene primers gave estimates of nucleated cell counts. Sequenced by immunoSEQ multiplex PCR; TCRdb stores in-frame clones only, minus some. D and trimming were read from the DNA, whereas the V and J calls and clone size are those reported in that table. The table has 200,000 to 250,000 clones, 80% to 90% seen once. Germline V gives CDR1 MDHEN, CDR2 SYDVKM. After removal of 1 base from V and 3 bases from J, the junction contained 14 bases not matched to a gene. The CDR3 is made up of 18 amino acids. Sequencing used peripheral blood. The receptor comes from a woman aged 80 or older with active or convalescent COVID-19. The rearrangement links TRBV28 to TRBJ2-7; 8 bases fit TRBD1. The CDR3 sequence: CASSLYYLGDRTYYEQYF. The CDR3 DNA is TGTGCCAGCAGTTTATACTACCTTGGGGACAGGACCTACTACGAGCAGTACTTC.